These 17 T cell receptor beta chains were sequenced from one sample in a study of radiotherapy plus CTLA-4 blockade in lung cancer. Clones were sequenced by immunoSEQ multiplex PCR, and TCRdb holds only the in-frame ones, with some missing. The sample holds around 110,000 clones; 70% to 90% are singletons and the top ten take 2.4%. The source was peripheral blood, collected from a patient treated with radiotherapy plus ipilimumab. All receptors come from a human donor with non-small cell lung cancer that progressed on radiotherapy plus ipilimumab. Some clones in this sample may be carry-over from other donors' samples.

Only one count was recorded for this clone. The chain links TRBV11-3 to TRBJ2-2; D gene uncertain. This CDR3 spans 13 amino acids. Trimming stripped 1 base from V and 6 bases from J, with 6 bases between. The germline CDR1 and CDR2 sequences are SGHNT and YENEEA. The CDR3 protein is CASSLGVAGELFF. The CDR3 DNA is TGTGCCAGCAGCTTAGGGGTGGCCGGGGAGCTGTTTTTT.

Concerning this clone itself: This same CDR3 is encoded by further DNA sequences in the sample. J is TRBJ2-7 and V is TRBV18; D is unresolved. Germline V gene data show CDR1 as KGHSH and CDR2 as LQKENI. The CDR3 extends over 13 amino acids. Trimming shortened V by 0 bases and J by 0 bases, and 3 bases separated the two germline ends. The chain's CDR3 is CASSPPSSYEQYF. Written as DNA, the CDR3 is TGTGCCAGCTCACCACCTAGCTCCTACGAGCAGTACTTC.

This rearrangement joins TRBV6-5 to TRBJ1-4; 8 bases fit TRBD1. From germline, CDR1 is MNHEY and CDR2 SVGAGI. V lost 5 bases to trimming and J lost 0 bases; unmatched junction nucleotides: 2. This CDR3 is built from 15 residues. CDR3 in DNA: TGTGCCAGCAGTACACAGGGGGCAACTAATGAAAAACTGTTTTTT. This sequence encodes CASSTQGATNEKLFF.

The rearrangement uses TRBV5-1 and TRBJ1-2; D perhaps matches TRBD1 (5 bases). Germline CDR1 SGHRS, CDR2 YFSETQ. This CDR3 is built from 14 residues. V gave up 0 bases and J gave up 7 bases, with 13 bases separating them. The CDR3, as DNA: TGCGCCAGCAGCTTGGGATATAGTGGGGGTGGCTACACCTTC. Translated, it gives CASSLGYSGGGYTF.

V gene TRBV12-5 combines with J gene TRBJ2-1; D is perhaps TRBD1 (5 bases). This CDR3 contains 15 residues. The V gene's germline CDR1 is LGHNT and CDR2 FRNRAP. V shed 7 bases and J shed 0 bases, with 13 bases lying between them. CDR3 loop: CASAAYRSSYNEQFF. CDR3 coding DNA: TGTGCTAGTGCTGCCTACAGGAGCTCCTACAATGAGCAGTTCTTC.

The chain carries TRBV27 and TRBJ2-3; D unclear. The CDR3 spans 12 residues. The V gene's germline CDR1 is MNHEY and CDR2 SMNVEV (reference sequence). Trimming shortened V by 2 bases and J by 1 base, and 1 base separated the two germline ends. Written as DNA, the CDR3 is TGTGCCAGCAGTTTAGGCACAGATACGCAGTATTTT. Translated, it gives CASSLGTDTQYF.

In nucleotides, the CDR3 is TGTGCCAGTAGTCCCCAGGGGGCAAGGGGCTACACCTTC. It codes for CASSPQGARGYTF. The chain uses TRBV19 and TRBJ1-2, with 8 nucleotides matching TRBD1. This CDR3 spans 13 amino acids. The germline CDR1 and CDR2 sequences are LNHDA and SQIVND (reference sequence). V lost 5 bases, J lost 8 bases, and 7 bases stayed unmatched.

CDR3 in amino acids: CASSELGTGDNSPLHF. The CDR3 DNA reads TGTGCCAGCAGTGAATTGGGGACAGGCGATAATTCACCCCTCCACTTT. The chain uses TRBV25-1 and TRBJ1-6, with TRBD1 matching 8 bases. The V gene end was trimmed by 1 base and the J gene end by 5 bases; junction bases not matched to a gene: 4. This CDR3 spans 16 amino acids. Germline loops: CDR1 MGHDK, CDR2 SYGVNS.

The J gene is TRBJ2-7, the V gene TRBV2; 11 bases fit TRBD1. The junction had 6 bases not matched to a gene; V was cut back by 2 bases and J by 6 bases. Germline loops: CDR1 SNHLY, CDR2 FYNNEI. The CDR3 length is 15 residues. The CDR3 region is CASSELRTGGSEQYF. As DNA, the CDR3 is TGTGCCAGCAGTGAATTGAGGACAGGGGGCTCCGAGCAGTACTTC.

As to this clone: The germline gene is not matched at one end of the junction; a read error may be the cause. The J gene is TRBJ2-1, the V gene TRBV4-3, with 8 bases that match TRBD1. CDR3 length equals 15 residues. Germline V lookup: CDR1 LGHNA, CDR2 YSLEER. The CDR3 DNA follows: TGCGCCAGCAGCATAACCGGGACAGGATACAATGAGCAGCTCTTC. Translated: CASSITGTGYNEQLF.

This chain links TRBV5-1 with TRBJ1-2, with 7 bases lining up with TRBD1. J gave up 4 bases and V 0 bases, and 15 bases lay outside the gene matches. Germline V gene sequence: CDR1 SGHRS, CDR2 YFSETQ. CDR3 length: 18 residues. The CDR3 protein is CASSLESPGPTGTYGYTF. The CDR3 DNA follows: TGCGCCAGCAGCTTGGAATCCCCCGGTCCGACAGGGACCTATGGCTACACCTTC.

This clone has a single count. V is TRBV6-5 and J is TRBJ2-7; D gene unclear. Germline CDR1 MNHEY, CDR2 SVGAGI. The CDR3 sequence is 15 residues long. V lost 0 bases and J lost 3, with 12 bases in between. The CDR3 protein is CASSYSLGISYEQYF. CDR3 nucleotides: TGTGCCAGCAGTTACTCCTTAGGGATAAGCTACGAGCAGTACTTC.

In its sample, this clone was seen a few times. The chain couples TRBV6-1 to TRBJ1-4; D gene unclear. From germline, CDR1 is MNHNS and CDR2 SASEGT. Trimming left V 5 bases short and J 8 bases short, with 18 bases between. This CDR3 is built from 15 residues. The CDR3 DNA is TGTGCCAGCAGTTCGTGGACCGACCTGGACGAAAAACTGTTTTTT. Protein: CASSSWTDLDEKLFF.

This clone was detected only once. The chain employs TRBV11-2 and TRBJ2-5; 9 nucleotides agree with TRBD1. Trimming removed 4 bases from V and 5 bases from J; junction bases left unmatched: 11. Per the germline V gene, CDR1 is SGHAT and CDR2 is FQNNGV. This CDR3 region has 16 residues. The CDR3 protein is CASSSLGQGLGETQYF. CDR3 nucleotides: TGTGCCAGCAGCTCCCTAGGACAGGGGTTGGGGGAGACCCAGTACTTC.

J is TRBJ1-1 and V is TRBV4-3; D is uncertain. Trimming pared 2 bases from V and 2 bases from J, leaving 6 bases between. The CDR3 is 13 residues long. The V gene's germline CDR1 is LGHNA and CDR2 YSLEER. In DNA, the CDR3 is TGCGCCAGCAGCCAATTCGCAAACACTGAAGCTTTCTTT. Encoded protein: CASSQFANTEAFF.

This clone appeared a single time. The chain joins TRBV5-1 to TRBJ1-1, with D maybe TRBD1 (5 bases). The V and J ends lost 5 bases and 3 bases respectively, with 14 bases between them. Germline CDR1 is SGHRS and CDR2 is YFSETQ. The CDR3 runs to 14 residues. This CDR3 is CASRTARGDTEAFF. DNA of the CDR3: TGCGCCAGCAGGACCGCACGAGGGGACACTGAAGCTTTCTTT.

The chain couples TRBV5-1 to TRBJ2-7; D possibly matches TRBD1 or TRBD2 (6 bases each). The CDR3 extends over 15 amino acids. CDR1 is SGHRS and CDR2 is YFSETQ in the germline V gene. The germline V and J ends were trimmed by 4 bases and 1 base, with 15 bases remaining between them. CDR3 protein: CASSPEGGRSYEQYF. The CDR3 region has the DNA TGCGCCAGCAGCCCGGAGGGGGGAAGGTCCTACGAGCAGTACTTC.